These 9 T cell receptor beta chains came from one sample sequenced in a study of shared clonotypes between healthy human individuals. Clones were read by immunoSEQ multiplex PCR, and TCRdb kept only the in-frame ones, dropping some. Of 2,100,000 or so clones in the sample, approximately 96% are singletons; the top ten hold around 0.13%. Material: naive CD4+ T cells sorted from blood. Subset here: CD45RA+ positively selected. The source of these receptors is a man younger than 35 in good health.

The chain has TRBV27 and TRBJ1-1; possible D gene TRBD1, 5 bases. Germline assignment: CDR1 MNHEY and CDR2 SMNVEV (reference sequence). The CDR3 is 14 amino acids. Trimming cost V 6 bases and J 1 base, with 12 bases left between them. CDR3 protein: CASRAGTANTEAFF. For the CDR3, the DNA is TGTGCCAGCAGAGCCGGGACGGCGAACACTGAAGCTTTCTTT.

The rearrangement uses TRBV5-1 and TRBJ1-2; no reliable D call. Trimming shortened V by 4 bases and J by 5 bases, and 12 bases separated the two germline ends. The germline V gene encodes CDR1 SGHRS and CDR2 YFSETQ. The CDR3 extends over 13 amino acids. CDR3 DNA: TGCGCCAGCAGCGATCAAGAATGGTATGGCTACACCTTC. Translating it yields CASSDQEWYGYTF.

J is TRBJ1-2 and V is TRBV7-2, with D tentatively TRBD1 (6 bases). Germline assignment: CDR1 SGHTA and CDR2 FQGNSA. The length of the CDR3 is 15 residues. V gave up 7 bases and J gave up 2 bases, with 17 bases separating them. CDR3 loop: CASTSPDRNNYGYTF. In DNA, the CDR3 is TGTGCCAGCACCTCTCCCGACAGGAACAACTATGGCTACACCTTC.

This clone has only a few counts. This chain uses TRBV6-1 with TRBJ1-2; D not resolved. Trimming removed 7 bases at V and 8 bases at J, with 14 bases between. This CDR3 spans 12 amino acids. Germline V gene data show CDR1 as MNHNS and CDR2 as SASEGT. This CDR3 reads CASTPDRLGYTF. The CDR3 DNA sequence: TGTGCCAGCACTCCGGACCGTCTAGGCTACACCTTC.

The rearrangement uses TRBV9 and TRBJ2-7; a possible D gene is TRBD1 (5 bases). From germline, CDR1 is SGDLS and CDR2 YYNGEE. The CDR3 is made up of 16 amino acids. Trimming stripped 4 bases from V and 4 bases from J, with 21 bases between. The CDR3 DNA reads TGTGCCAGCAGCCTAACAGGCGGTCCTACCGAGTACGAGCAGTACTTC. Translation: CASSLTGGPTEYEQYF.

The chain employs TRBV7-2 and TRBJ2-3, with 11 positions matching TRBD2. Germline loops: CDR1 SGHTA, CDR2 FQGNSA. The CDR3 runs 16 residues. Trimming removed 5 bases from V and 2 bases from J; junction bases left unmatched: 6. DNA of the CDR3: TGTGCCAGCAGCCTAGGGACTAGCGGTCACACAGATACGCAGTATTTT. Translation gives CASSLGTSGHTDTQYF.

The count of this clone is one. The chain links TRBV6-6 to TRBJ2-3; TRBD2 agrees at 8 bases. CDR1 MNHNY and CDR2 SVGAGI come from the germline V gene (reference sequence). The CDR3 has 14 residues. J gave up 4 bases and V 2 bases, and 2 bases lay outside the gene matches. CDR3 region: CASSYQREPDTQYF. The CDR3 nucleotides read TGTGCCAGCAGTTACCAGCGGGAGCCAGATACGCAGTATTTT.

The chain couples TRBV2 to TRBJ2-3, with D unresolved. Germline lookup yields CDR1 SNHLY and CDR2 FYNNEI. The CDR3 extends over 13 amino acids. V lost 5 bases to trimming and J lost 4 bases, with 10 bases between them. This CDR3 reads CASSPVEADTQYF. CDR3 bases: TGTGCCAGCAGTCCAGTAGAGGCAGATACGCAGTATTTT.

Notes on this clone: Other DNA sequences within the sample encode an identical CDR3. The chain has TRBV10-3 and TRBJ2-3, with a tentative D call TRBD2 (5 bases). Germline CDR1 ENHRY, CDR2 SYGVKD. The V gene lost 6 bases and the J gene lost 0 bases, with 7 bases spanning the gap. CDR3 size: 13 residues. The CDR3 here is CAIRGGSTDTQYF. CDR3 DNA sequence: TGTGCCATCAGGGGCGGGAGCACAGATACGCAGTATTTT.